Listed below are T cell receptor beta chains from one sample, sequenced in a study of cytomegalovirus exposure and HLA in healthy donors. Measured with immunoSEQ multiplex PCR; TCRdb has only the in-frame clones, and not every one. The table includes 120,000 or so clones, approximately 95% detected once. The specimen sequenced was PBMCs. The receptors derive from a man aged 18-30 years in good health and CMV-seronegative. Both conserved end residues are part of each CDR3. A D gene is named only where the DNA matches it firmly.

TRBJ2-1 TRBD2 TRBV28 CASSFLLAGGHEQFF TGTGCCAGCAGTTTCTTGTTAGCGGGAGGTCATGAGCAGTTCTTC
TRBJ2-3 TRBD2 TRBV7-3 CASSPRTSGMPDTQYF TGTGCCAGCAGCCCCCGGACTAGCGGGATGCCAGATACGCAGTATTTT
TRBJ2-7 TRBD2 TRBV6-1 CASSASGIYEQYF TGTGCCAGCAGTGCTAGCGGGATTTACGAGCAGTACTTC
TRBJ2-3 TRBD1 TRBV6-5 CASRGQGSDTQYF TGTGCCAGCAGGGGACAGGGTTCAGATACGCAGTATTTT
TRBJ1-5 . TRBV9 CASSEQGGNQPQHF TGTGCCAGCAGCGAACAGGGAGGCAATCAGCCCCAGCATTTT
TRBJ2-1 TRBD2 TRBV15 CATSRASGTPYNEQFF TGTGCCACCAGCAGGGCTAGCGGCACTCCCTACAATGAGCAGTTCTTC
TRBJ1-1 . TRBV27 CASSLSRRGNTEAFF TGTGCCAGCAGTTTATCGAGGCGGGGGAACACTGAAGCTTTCTTT
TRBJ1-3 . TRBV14 CASSYQYGGAGNTIYF TGTGCCAGCAGTTATCAGTACGGCGGGGCAGGAAACACCATATATTTT
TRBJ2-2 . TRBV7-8 CASSQGQGNTGELFF TGTGCCAGCAGCCAAGGGCAGGGGAACACCGGGGAGCTGTTTTTT
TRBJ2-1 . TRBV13 CASSSRTGVHNEQFF TGTGCCAGCAGCTCCCGAACGGGGGTCCACAATGAGCAGTTCTTC
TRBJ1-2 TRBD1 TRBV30 CAGQGVGVDGYTF TGTGCCGGGCAGGGGGTGGGGGTCGATGGCTACACCTTC
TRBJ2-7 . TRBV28 CASSLRGLHPNYYEQYF TGTGCCAGCAGTTTAAGGGGACTCCACCCCAATTACTACGAGCAGTACTTC
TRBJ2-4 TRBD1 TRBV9 CASSGRDSKNIQYF TGTGCCAGCAGCGGACGGGACAGCAAAAACATTCAGTACTTC
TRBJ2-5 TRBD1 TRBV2 CASSITGGSETQYF TGTGCCAGCAGTATCACAGGGGGCTCAGAGACCCAGTACTTC
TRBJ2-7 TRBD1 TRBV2 CASSAQGNHEQYF TGTGCCAGCAGCGCACAGGGGAACCACGAGCAGTACTTC
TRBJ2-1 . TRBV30 CAWRGGASSYNEQFF TGTGCCTGGAGGGGCGGGGCCAGCTCCTACAATGAGCAGTTCTTC
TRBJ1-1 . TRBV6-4 CASSEGGLAFF TGTGCCAGCAGTGAGGGAGGTTTGGCTTTCTTT